One and the same sample provided the 8 T cell receptor beta chains below, sequenced in a study of blood T cell repertoires in COVID-19. The assay was immunoSEQ multiplex PCR, and TCRdb's table has in-frame clones only and misses some. Among more than 85,000 clones, around 84% were seen once, and the ten largest hold roughly 17%. Sequencing was carried out using peripheral blood. Receptor source: a woman aged 55 to 70 with acute or convalescent COVID-19.

The chain recombines TRBV27 with TRBJ1-5; maybe TRBD1 (5 bases). From germline, CDR1 is MNHEY and CDR2 SMNVEV (reference sequence). Deletions cut 6 bases from V and 4 bases from J, with 13 bases between. The CDR3 consists of 14 residues. The CDR3 region is CASRLGRENQPQHF. The DNA of the CDR3 is TGTGCCAGCAGGTTGGGCAGGGAAAATCAGCCCCAGCATTTT.

This clone occurred once. The CDR3 DNA reads as TGTGCCAGCAGCTTGGATCCGGGACAGGGGGGGCAGTACTTC. Translated, it gives CASSLDPGQGGQYF. The gene calls are TRBV5-4 and TRBJ2-7; 11 bases line up with TRBD1. Germline values: CDR1 SGHNT, CDR2 YYREEE (reference sequence). The length of the CDR3 is 14 residues. The junction had 5 bases not matched to a gene; V was cut back by 0 bases and J by 9 bases.

The chain has TRBV4-1 and TRBJ1-2, with a tentative D call TRBD1 (5 bases). The CDR3 length is 14 residues. Trimming cost V 4 bases and J 7 bases, with 16 bases left between them. Germline V CDR1 and CDR2: MGHRA, YSYEKL. The CDR3 DNA reads TGCGCCAGCAGCCGAAAAGGGCAGGGAGGTGGCTACACCTTC. Its translation is CASSRKGQGGGYTF.

The J gene is TRBJ2-2, the V gene TRBV29-1; TRBD2 aligns across 7 bases. The CDR3 is made up of 15 amino acids. Germline V gene lookup returns CDR1 SQVTM and CDR2 ANQGSEA. Trimming removed 7 bases from V and 3 bases from J; junction bases left unmatched: 11. The CDR3 sequence: CSAGEGQVDTGELFF. The CDR3 coding sequence is TGCAGCGCCGGGGAGGGCCAAGTGGACACCGGGGAGCTGTTTTTT.

The chain recombines TRBV10-2 with TRBJ1-2, with TRBD1 matching over 7 bases. After removal of 10 bases from V and 4 bases from J, the junction contained 3 bases not matched to a gene. This CDR3 has 11 residues. Germline loops: CDR1 WSHSY, CDR2 SAAADI. The DNA for the CDR3 is TGCGCCACCAGGGACAGCTATGGCTACACCTTC. It is translated as CATRDSYGYTF.

This rearrangement joins TRBV7-6 to TRBJ2-5; possibly TRBD2 for D (5 bases). Per the germline V gene, CDR1 is SGHVS and CDR2 is FNYEAQ. V shed 4 bases and J shed 4 bases, with 16 bases lying between them. The CDR3 totals 15 residues. This CDR3 reads CASSSLGNTRETQYF. The CDR3 nucleotides read TGTGCCAGCAGCTCTCTCGGGAACACAAGAGAGACCCAGTACTTC.

V usage is TRBV7-2 and J usage is TRBJ1-6; D unresolved. This CDR3 has 16 amino acids. Deletions cut 3 bases from V and 6 bases from J, with 15 bases between. Germline V gene data show CDR1 as SGHTA and CDR2 as FQGNSA. DNA of the CDR3: TGTGCCAGCAGCTTCTTGCCGGGCGCGGGTAATTCACCCCTCCACTTT. It yields the protein CASSFLPGAGNSPLHF.

The chain combines TRBV1 with TRBJ1-2; the D call TRBD1 from the table was never checked on the DNA. TRBV1 is shown as a pseudogene. The CDR3 has 16 amino acids. The CDR3 DNA reads as TGCACCAGCAGCCGCCAGGGGGAATTACCCACCTTGGGCTACACCTTC. Protein product: CTSSRQGELPTLGYTF.